The next 32 T cell receptor beta chains were all read from a single sample in a study of CD8 T cells in Susac syndrome. When the RNA was reverse transcribed, random hexamers were used with an input of roughly 0.45 to 1 ug. TCRdb independently ran MiXCR on the immunoSEQ multiplex PCR reads; one entry per CDR3 protein. This table has 150,000 to 200,000 distinct CDR3 sequences, about 95% appearing once. Sequenced: CD8+ T cells from PBMCs. Source of these receptors: a human donor with multiple sclerosis.

The chain recombines TRBV27 with TRBJ1-1; D may be TRBD1 (6 bases). The CDR3 runs to 12 residues. The germline V and J ends were trimmed by 5 bases and 3 bases, with 7 bases remaining between them. CDR1 and CDR2 from the germline V gene are MNHEY and SMNVEV (reference sequence). The CDR3 DNA reads TGTGCCAGCAGTACAGGGTACACTGAAGCTTTCTTT. Protein sequence: CASSTGYTEAFF.

This clonotype was recorded once. This sequence joins TRBV29-1 and TRBJ2-7; possibly TRBD1 or TRBD2 for D (5 bases each). The CDR3 is 15 residues long. CDR1 is SQVTM and CDR2 is ANQGSEA in the germline V gene. V was trimmed by 2 bases and J by 6 bases, leaving 20 bases between them. The CDR3 sequence: CSVERTGTYEGEQYF. The CDR3 DNA reads TGCAGCGTTGAAAGGACCGGGACCTATGAAGGCGAGCAGTACTTC.

V gene TRBV15 combines with J gene TRBJ2-7; D remains unclear. CDR1 and CDR2 from the germline V gene are LNHNV and YYDKDF (reference sequence). V was clipped by 1 base and J by 3 bases, with 7 bases between them. The CDR3 covers 13 residues. CDR3 DNA sequence: TGTGCCACCAGCAGAGCCTATTACTACGAGCAGTACTTC. Its translation is CATSRAYYYEQYF.

The rearrangement joins TRBV20-1 to TRBJ2-7; 8 bases line up with TRBD2. This CDR3 has 16 residues. The J segment lost 3 bases and the V segment lost 0 bases, leaving 10 bases of the junction unmatched. Germline V gene sequence: CDR1 DFQATT, CDR2 SNEGSKA (reference sequence). The CDR3 region has the DNA TGCAGTGCTAGAGATCTCATAGCGGGGAGACTCTACGAGCAGTACTTC. Amino acids: CSARDLIAGRLYEQYF.

The count of this clonotype is one. This chain uses TRBV20-1 with TRBJ2-1, with D perhaps TRBD2 (6 bases). Germline CDR1 DFQATT, CDR2 SNEGSKA (reference sequence). Trimming pared 4 bases from V and 2 bases from J, leaving 15 bases between. The CDR3 totals 15 residues. The CDR3 nucleotides are TGCAGTGCTAAGACTCGGGAGATTCCCTACAATGAGCAGTTCTTC. Its protein is CSAKTREIPYNEQFF.

The chain combines TRBV29-1 with TRBJ2-7; D possibly uses TRBD1 or TRBD2 (5 bases each). From germline, CDR1 is SQVTM and CDR2 ANQGSEA. The ends were cut back, 4 bases at V and 3 bases at J, with 10 bases in the middle. This CDR3 has 12 residues. The CDR3 region is CSVVGEGYEQYF. The CDR3 coding sequence is TGCAGCGTTGTGGGGGAAGGCTACGAGCAGTACTTC.

V is TRBV27 and J is TRBJ1-5; unclear D gene. V was clipped by 5 bases and J by 0 bases, with 8 bases between them. CDR3 length: 14 amino acids. The germline V gene encodes CDR1 MNHEY and CDR2 SMNVEV (reference sequence). The CDR3 region is CASSVGFSNQPQHF. DNA for the CDR3: TGTGCCAGCAGTGTAGGATTTAGCAATCAGCCCCAGCATTTT.

The V gene is TRBV6-1, the J gene TRBJ2-7; TRBD1 is a possible D gene (6 bases). The CDR3 loop spans 15 amino acids. CDR1 and CDR2 from the germline V gene are MNHNS and SASEGT. The V and J ends lost 2 bases and 6 bases respectively, with 17 bases between them. The CDR3 here is CASSELDLGAAEQYF. In DNA form, the CDR3 reads TGTGCCAGCAGTGAACTAGACTTGGGGGCTGCCGAGCAGTACTTC.

This sequence joins TRBV10-3 and TRBJ1-2; D not certain. The V gene's germline CDR1 is ENHRY and CDR2 SYGVKD. Trimming took off 3 bases at V and 4 bases at J, with 12 bases between the two ends. The CDR3 consists of 14 residues. CDR3 residues: CAISDGMSSYGYTF. The CDR3, as DNA: TGTGCCATCAGTGACGGCATGTCGTCCTATGGCTACACCTTC.

The rearrangement joins TRBV6-6 to TRBJ1-2; unclear D gene. The CDR3 runs to 13 residues. Trimming removed 2 bases at V and 9 bases at J, with 13 bases between. Looked up from germline, CDR1 is MNHNY and CDR2 is SVGAGI (reference sequence). CDR3 bases: TGTGCCAGCAGTTACCCCTCCACTGATCGCTACACCTTC. Protein product: CASSYPSTDRYTF.

This clonotype was seen once. The rearrangement joins TRBV28 to TRBJ2-4; D is possibly TRBD1 (6 bases). This CDR3 is built from 14 residues. The germline CDR1 and CDR2 sequences are MDHEN and SYDVKM. Trimming shortened V by 6 bases and J by 3 bases, and 12 bases separated the two germline ends. CDR3 residues: CASREPGVKNIQYF. In DNA form, the CDR3 reads TGTGCCAGCAGGGAACCAGGGGTCAAAAACATTCAGTACTTC. Filled out from reference TRBV28 and TRBJ2-4, the complete variable domain reads DVKVTQSSRYLVKRTGEKVFLECVQDMDHENMFWYRQDPGLGLRLIYFSYDVKMKEKGDIPEGYSVSREKKERFSLILESASTNQTSMYLCASREPGVKNIQYFGAGTRLSVL.

The gene calls are TRBV23-1 and TRBJ2-7; TRBD1 or TRBD2 may be the D gene (6 bases each). TRBV23-1 qualifies as an ORF whose function is uncertain. The CDR3 runs to 16 residues. V was pared by 0 bases and J by 4 bases, with 16 bases between. CDR3 DNA: TGCGCCAGCAGTCAATCCGGGGGCAGGGGATCTTACGAGCAGTACTTC. It is translated as CASSQSGGRGSYEQYF.

This chain connects TRBV29-1 to TRBJ1-2; 10 bases fit TRBD1. The germline V gene has CDR1 SQVTM and CDR2 ANQGSEA. After removal of 1 base from V and 4 bases from J, the junction contained 12 bases not matched to a gene. The CDR3 length is 17 residues. CDR3 in DNA: TGCAGCGTTGAAGTGGGGGACAGGGGAGGGGTCCGCTATGGCTACACCTTC. Its protein is CSVEVGDRGGVRYGYTF.

The chain employs TRBV4-1 and TRBJ1-1; D not certain. The length of the CDR3 is 14 residues. Trimming removed 1 base at V and 0 bases at J, with 6 bases between. Germline V gives CDR1 MGHRA, CDR2 YSYEKL. The CDR3 loop reads CASSQAGMNTEAFF. DNA for the CDR3: TGCGCCAGCAGCCAAGCGGGGATGAACACTGAAGCTTTCTTT.

DNA for the CDR3: TGTGCCACCACCCTAGCGGTTAGCACAGATACGCAGTATTTT. It encodes CATTLAVSTDTQYF. This chain links TRBV15 with TRBJ2-3; TRBD2 matches at 7 bases. The germline gives CDR1 LNHNV, CDR2 YYDKDF (reference sequence). This CDR3 has 14 amino acids. V was clipped by 7 bases and J by 0 bases; unmatched bases: 4.

The rearrangement joins TRBV12-3 or TRBV12-4 to TRBJ2-1; 8 bases are shared with TRBD1. The junction had 8 bases not matched to a gene; V was cut back by 5 bases and J by 2 bases. The CDR3 has 16 residues. The CDR3: CASSLRGQFPYNEQFF. CDR3 nucleotides: TGTGCCAGCAGTCTCAGGGGGCAGTTCCCCTACAATGAGCAGTTCTTC.

This chain joins TRBV20-1 and TRBJ2-7; possibly TRBD1 for D (5 bases). The germline V gene encodes CDR1 DFQATT and CDR2 SNEGSKA (reference sequence). Trimming removed 0 bases from V and 1 base from J, with 16 bases in between. The CDR3 spans 16 residues. The CDR3 coding sequence is TGCAGTGCTAGAGATATAGGGGTTTTGGGGTCCTACGAGCAGTACTTC. Translation gives CSARDIGVLGSYEQYF.

The chain joins TRBV27 to TRBJ2-3; D gene ambiguous. Germline CDR1 is MNHEY and CDR2 is SMNVEV (reference sequence). There are 13 residues in the CDR3. Trimming removed 5 bases from V and 4 bases from J, with 10 bases in between. CDR3 bases: TGTGCCAGCAGTCCGAACTACCCAGATACGCAGTATTTT. This codes for CASSPNYPDTQYF.

This sequence joins TRBV4-1 and TRBJ2-1; 7 nucleotides agree with TRBD1. Trimming removed 0 bases from V and 10 bases from J; junction bases left unmatched: 18. CDR1 MGHRA and CDR2 YSYEKL come from the germline V gene. The CDR3 totals 18 residues. This CDR3 is CASSQDITGVMRVTEQFF. The CDR3 DNA reads TGCGCCAGCAGCCAAGATATCACAGGGGTGATGCGGGTAACGGAGCAGTTCTTC.

The J gene is TRBJ1-2, the V gene TRBV20-1; 7 bases align to TRBD1. Trimming removed 0 bases from V and 5 bases from J; junction bases left unmatched: 9. This CDR3 comprises 15 residues. CDR1 is DFQATT and CDR2 is SNEGSKA in the germline V gene (reference sequence). In DNA, the CDR3 is TGCAGTGCTAGAGATTGGGGACAGCCAGAGTATGGCTACACCTTC. This gives the protein CSARDWGQPEYGYTF.

The chain carries TRBV7-6 and TRBJ2-7; D possibly matches TRBD1 or TRBD2 (5 bases each). The CDR3 consists of 12 residues. Germline lookup yields CDR1 SGHVS and CDR2 FNYEAQ. Trimming removed 5 bases from V and 9 bases from J, with 14 bases in between. The CDR3 sequence: CASSRDGFVQYF. The DNA of the CDR3 is TGTGCCAGCAGCCGGGACGGTTTTGTGCAGTACTTC.

The V and J genes are TRBV27 and TRBJ2-5; D gene uncertain. The CDR3 loop spans 13 amino acids. Looked up from germline, CDR1 is MNHEY and CDR2 is SMNVEV (reference sequence). V was trimmed by 4 bases and J by 1 base, leaving 7 bases between them. The CDR3 coding sequence is TGTGCCAGCAGTTCATTCGTCCAAGAGACCCAGTACTTC. Translation: CASSSFVQETQYF.

This chain connects TRBV7-9 to TRBJ1-2; 11 nucleotides agree with TRBD1. This CDR3 has 15 residues. The V segment lost 6 bases and the J segment 4 bases; nucleotides outside the gene matches: 7. Germline V CDR1 and CDR2: SEHNR, FQNEAQ (reference sequence). As DNA, the CDR3 is TGTGCCAGCAGAAGCGGACAGGGGGCGACCTATGGCTACACCTTC. Its protein is CASRSGQGATYGYTF.

This clonotype was seen only a few times. The chain has TRBV27 and TRBJ2-7; D unresolved. V lost 6 bases to trimming and J lost 0 bases, with 9 bases between them. CDR1 is MNHEY and CDR2 is SMNVEV in the germline V gene (reference sequence). The CDR3 is 13 amino acids. CDR3 sequence: CASSQDGSYEQYF. The CDR3 region has the DNA TGTGCCAGCAGCCAGGACGGCTCCTACGAGCAGTACTTC.

V and J are TRBV2 and TRBJ2-1; 14 bases agree with TRBD2. Per germline, CDR1 SNHLY and CDR2 FYNNEI. Trimming removed 6 bases from V and 14 bases from J; junction bases left unmatched: 9. The CDR3 sequence is 14 residues long. The CDR3 DNA reads as TGTGCCAGCAGACAGGGGGGACTAGCGGGAGCTAAGTTCTTC. Its protein is CASRQGGLAGAKFF.

The rearrangement uses TRBV27 and TRBJ2-7; tentative D call: TRBD1 (5 bases). Trimming took 6 bases from V and 3 from J, leaving 15 bases between them. The CDR3 is 14 residues long. Looked up from germline, CDR1 is MNHEY and CDR2 is SMNVEV (reference sequence). The CDR3 DNA reads as TGTGCCAGCAGCGAAAACCCCGACAGCTACGAGCAGTACTTC. Translating it yields CASSENPDSYEQYF.

The chain combines TRBV30 with TRBJ2-7; D unclear. Germline-derived CDR1 and CDR2 are GTSNPN and SVGIG (reference sequence). The CDR3 runs to 10 residues. V was cut by 8 bases and J by 4 bases, with 9 bases left in between. CDR3 in DNA: TGTGCCGCGGACGCTTACGAGCAGTACTTC. Translation gives CAADAYEQYF.

This chain uses TRBV6-1 with TRBJ1-1; D remains ambiguous. This CDR3 is built from 13 residues. Germline values: CDR1 MNHNS, CDR2 SASEGT. Trimming took off 8 bases at V and 6 bases at J, with 16 bases between the two ends. The CDR3 here is CASSTPGGPEAFF. The CDR3 DNA reads TGTGCCAGCTCAACCCCAGGCGGGCCTGAAGCTTTCTTT.

The chain couples TRBV28 to TRBJ2-7; 8 bases match TRBD2. This CDR3 has 15 amino acids. The germline gives CDR1 MDHEN, CDR2 SYDVKM. J was trimmed by 3 bases and V by 3 bases; bases with no gene match: 7. CDR3: CASSFPREGLYEQYF. CDR3 DNA: TGTGCCAGCAGTTTCCCACGGGAGGGCCTCTACGAGCAGTACTTC.

This chain uses TRBV11-2 with TRBJ2-7; D gene ambiguous. The germline V and J ends were trimmed by 1 base and 4 bases, with 17 bases remaining between them. CDR3 length: 16 residues. CDR1 SGHAT and CDR2 FQNNGV come from the germline V gene. This CDR3 reads CASSLVKLGGLYEQYF. The CDR3, as DNA: TGTGCCAGCAGCTTAGTTAAACTGGGTGGGCTGTACGAGCAGTACTTC.

The table lists this clonotype with a count of one. The chain is built from TRBV30 and TRBJ1-1, with D perhaps TRBD1 (5 bases). Germline CDR1 reads GTSNPN; CDR2 reads SVGIG (reference sequence). The CDR3 runs to 11 residues. Trimming removed 8 bases from V and 6 bases from J, with 13 bases in between. The CDR3 DNA follows: TGTGCCGGGGGGGTCGAAGCTGAAGCTTTCTTT. As protein: CAGGVEAEAFF. Together with reference TRBV30 and TRBJ1-1, the CDR3 gives the full variable domain: SQTIHQWPATLVQPVGSPLSLECTVEGTSNPNLYWYRQAAGRGLQLLFYSVGIGQISSEVPQNLSASRPQDRQFILSSKKLLLSDSGFYLCAGGVEAEAFFGQGTRLTVV.

V is TRBV5-1 and J is TRBJ2-7; D could derive from TRBD1 or TRBD2 (5 bases each). V was trimmed by 6 bases and J by 0 bases, leaving 10 bases between them. CDR3 length: 13 amino acids. Germline V CDR1 and CDR2: SGHRS, YFSETQ. The CDR3 nucleotides are TGCGCCAGCAAGGCAGGGAGCTCCTACGAGCAGTACTTC. It specifies CASKAGSSYEQYF.